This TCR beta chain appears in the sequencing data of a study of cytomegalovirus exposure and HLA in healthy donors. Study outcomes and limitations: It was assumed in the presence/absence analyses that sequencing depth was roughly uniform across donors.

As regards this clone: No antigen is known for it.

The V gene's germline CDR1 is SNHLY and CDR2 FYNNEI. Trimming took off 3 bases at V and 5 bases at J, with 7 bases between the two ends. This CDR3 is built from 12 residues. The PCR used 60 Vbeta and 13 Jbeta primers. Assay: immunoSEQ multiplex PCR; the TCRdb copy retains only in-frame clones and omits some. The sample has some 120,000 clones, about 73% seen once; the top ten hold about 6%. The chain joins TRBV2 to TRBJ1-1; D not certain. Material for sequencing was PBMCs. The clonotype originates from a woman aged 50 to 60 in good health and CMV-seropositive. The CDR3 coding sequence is TGTGCCAGCAGTGAGGTACGGACTGAAGCTTTCTTT. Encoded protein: CASSEVRTEAFF.